Shown below are 10 T cell receptor beta chains from a single sample sequenced in a study of T cell responses to AZD1222 COVID-19 vaccine. Produced via immunoSEQ multiplex PCR; TCRdb's table is partial and in-frame only. The profile shows 150,000 to 200,000 clones, 94% of them singletons. Sequences were derived from peripheral blood, sampled on day 0 of AZD1222 vaccination. Receptors were obtained from an adult in good health.

The V gene is TRBV5-1, the J gene TRBJ1-4; unclear D gene. V was clipped by 6 bases and J by 5 bases, with 17 bases between them. The CDR3 loop spans 15 amino acids. Germline CDR1 reads SGHRS; CDR2 reads YFSETQ. The DNA of the CDR3 is TGCGCCAGCACCTTTACGTGGTGCCTAAATGAAAAACTGTTTTTT. Translated, it gives CASTFTWCLNEKLFF.

The chain employs TRBV10-3 and TRBJ2-1; the D gene is possibly TRBD1 (5 bases). From germline, CDR1 is ENHRY and CDR2 SYGVKD. The CDR3 covers 14 residues. V lost 6 bases and J lost 5, with 14 bases in between. For the CDR3, the DNA is TGTGCCATCAGAACTTCGACAGTAGACAATGAGCAGTTCTTC. Its translation is CAIRTSTVDNEQFF.

The V and J genes are TRBV30 and TRBJ2-3; TRBD2 aligns across 10 bases. The trim removed 2 bases at V and 2 bases at J, leaving 10 bases unmatched. Germline CDR1 reads GTSNPN; CDR2 reads SVGIG (reference sequence). CDR3 length equals 17 residues. The CDR3 protein is CAWSHARTSGNTDTQYF. The CDR3 DNA is TGTGCCTGGAGTCACGCCAGGACTAGCGGAAACACAGATACGCAGTATTTT.

The V call is TRBV28, the J call TRBJ2-7, with D perhaps TRBD2 (6 bases). CDR1 MDHEN and CDR2 SYDVKM come from the germline V gene. The CDR3 has 13 residues. V shed 6 bases and J shed 7 bases, with 16 bases lying between them. The CDR3 protein is CASSNTSPGEQYF. In DNA form, the CDR3 reads TGTGCCAGCAGCAACACTAGCCCTGGAGAGCAGTACTTC.

The chain has TRBV20-1 and TRBJ1-5; tentative D call: TRBD1 (5 bases). Germline V gene data show CDR1 as DFQATT and CDR2 as SNEGSKA (reference sequence). Trimming stripped 3 bases from V and 4 bases from J, with 22 bases between. The CDR3 contains 17 residues. Written as DNA, the CDR3 is TGCAGTGCTAGTAAGCTTGTCGAGGGTAAGGGGAATCAGCCCCAGCATTTT. Its translation: CSASKLVEGKGNQPQHF.

This sequence joins TRBV19 and TRBJ2-1; D possibly uses TRBD1 or TRBD2 (6 bases each). The V and J ends lost 5 bases and 7 bases respectively, with 15 bases between them. Germline CDR1 LNHDA, CDR2 SQIVND (reference sequence). CDR3 size: 14 residues. The DNA of the CDR3 is TGTGCCAGTAGTCCCCGAGGGGGGAGGAATGAGCAGTTCTTC. Encoded protein: CASSPRGGRNEQFF.

This sequence joins TRBV7-8 and TRBJ2-1, with TRBD2 as a possible D gene (6 bases). From germline, CDR1 is SGHVS and CDR2 FQNEAQ. The CDR3 has 14 residues. The V and J ends lost 1 base and 9 bases respectively, with 13 bases between them. CDR3 bases: TGTGCCAGCAGCTTAGGGCTAGCGTTGACTGAGCAGTTCTTC. It yields the protein CASSLGLALTEQFF. Full variable domain (outside the CDR3, taken from reference TRBV7-8 and TRBJ2-1): GAGVSQSPRYKVAKRGQDVALRCDPISGHVSLFWYQQALGQGPEFLTYFQNEAQLDKSGLPSDRFFAERPEGSVSTLKIQRTQQEDSAVYLCASSLGLALTEQFFGPGTRLTVL.

The V call is TRBV5-1, the J call TRBJ1-4; D possibly corresponds to TRBD1 (6 bases). The CDR3 consists of 13 residues. Trimming took off 4 bases at V and 11 bases at J, with 15 bases between the two ends. Germline-derived CDR1 and CDR2 are SGHRS and YFSETQ. The DNA for the CDR3 is TGCGCCAGCAGCCCCCAACAGGGATTGAAACTGTTTTTT. It translates to CASSPQQGLKLFF.

Here the CDR3 DNA reads TGTGCCAGCAGCTCGACGGTCAGTGGGCCAAAACGCACAGATACGCAGTATTTT. It translates to CASSSTVSGPKRTDTQYF. The V gene is TRBV7-9, the J gene TRBJ2-3; D is ambiguous. CDR3 length equals 18 residues. The V gene lost 4 bases and the J gene lost 1 base, with 21 bases spanning the gap. Looked up from germline, CDR1 is SEHNR and CDR2 is FQNEAQ (reference sequence).

V and J are TRBV28 and TRBJ2-2; TRBD2 matches 9 bases. Trimming at V came to 6 bases and at J to 3 bases, leaving 8 bases not matched to a gene. CDR1 is MDHEN, CDR2 SYDVKM, per germline. CDR3 size: 16 residues. The CDR3 DNA sequence: TGTGCCAGCAGAATTAGCGGGAGCGGCGACACCGGGGAGCTGTTTTTT. Protein: CASRISGSGDTGELFF.